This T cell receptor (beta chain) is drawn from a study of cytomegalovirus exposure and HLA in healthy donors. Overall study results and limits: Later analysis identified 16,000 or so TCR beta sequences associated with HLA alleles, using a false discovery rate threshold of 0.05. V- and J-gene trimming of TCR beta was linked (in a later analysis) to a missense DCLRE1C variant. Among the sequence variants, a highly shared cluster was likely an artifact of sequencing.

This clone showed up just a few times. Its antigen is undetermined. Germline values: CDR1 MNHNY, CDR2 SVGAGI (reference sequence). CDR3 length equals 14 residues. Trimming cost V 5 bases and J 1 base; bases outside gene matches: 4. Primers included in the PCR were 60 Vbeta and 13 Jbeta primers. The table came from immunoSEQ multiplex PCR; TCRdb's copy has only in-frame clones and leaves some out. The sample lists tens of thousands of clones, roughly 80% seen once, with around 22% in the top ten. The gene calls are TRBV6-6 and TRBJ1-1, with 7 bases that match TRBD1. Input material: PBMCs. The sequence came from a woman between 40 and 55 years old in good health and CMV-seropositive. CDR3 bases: TGTGCCAGCAGTGTAGACAGGGAGAACACTGAAGCTTTCTTT. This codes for CASSVDRENTEAFF.